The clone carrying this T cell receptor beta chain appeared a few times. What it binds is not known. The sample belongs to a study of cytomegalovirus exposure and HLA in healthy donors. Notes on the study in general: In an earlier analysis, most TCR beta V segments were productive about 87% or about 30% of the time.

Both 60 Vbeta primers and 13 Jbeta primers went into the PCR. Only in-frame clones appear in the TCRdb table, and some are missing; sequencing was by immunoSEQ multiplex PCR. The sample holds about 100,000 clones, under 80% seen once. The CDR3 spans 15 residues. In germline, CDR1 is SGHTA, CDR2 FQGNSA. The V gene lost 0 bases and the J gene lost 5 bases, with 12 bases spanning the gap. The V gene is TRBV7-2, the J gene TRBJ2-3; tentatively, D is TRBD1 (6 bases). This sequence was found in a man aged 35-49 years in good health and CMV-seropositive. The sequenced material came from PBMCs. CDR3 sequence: CASSLAMGRGDTQYF. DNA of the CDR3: TGTGCCAGCAGCTTAGCAATGGGCAGGGGAGATACGCAGTATTTT.